What follows are 11 T cell receptor beta chains derived from one specimen sequenced in a study of early T cells in non-severe SARS-CoV-2 infection. TCRdb reprocessed the 5' RACE reads with MiXCR, giving one entry per CDR3 protein. The sample lists approximately 88,000 distinct CDR3 sequences; roughly 15% were seen once. The specimen sequenced was whole blood. All receptors come from an adult who was a healthcare worker with PCR-confirmed SARS-CoV-2 infection or an uninfected control (not recorded which).

This rearrangement joins TRBV29-1 to TRBJ2-6; D gene ambiguous. CDR3 length: 14 amino acids. Between the trimmed V and J ends, which lost 3 bases and 1 base, there was a span of 7 bases. The germline V gene has CDR1 SQVTM and CDR2 ANQGSEA. DNA for the CDR3: TGCAGCGTTGAGATCACGTCTGGGGCCAACGTCCTGACTTTC. Translation: CSVEITSGANVLTF. Full variable domain (rest looked up from reference TRBV29-1 and TRBJ2-6): SAVISQKPSRDICQRGTSLTIQCQVDSQVTMMFWYRQQPGQSLTLIATANQGSEATYESGFVIDKFPISRPNLTFSTLTVSNMSPEDSSIYLCSVEITSGANVLTFGAGSRLTVL.

This clonotype came up a few times. The rearrangement uses TRBV28 and TRBJ2-7; D gene unclear. Germline V gene sequence: CDR1 MDHEN, CDR2 SYDVKM. The V and J ends lost 10 bases and 6 bases respectively, with 16 bases between them. The CDR3 is made up of 12 amino acids. The CDR3 DNA reads TGTGCCATCTCGGCGGTGTGGTCCGAGCAGTACTTC. Amino acid sequence: CAISAVWSEQYF.

This clonotype was recorded many times. The chain is built from TRBV6-2 or TRBV6-3 and TRBJ2-5; possibly TRBD1 for D (5 bases). The CDR3 is 13 residues long. V lost 6 bases to trimming and J lost 3 bases, with 11 bases between them. In germline, CDR1 is MNHEY, CDR2 SVGEGT. CDR3 coding DNA: TGTGCCAGCAGCCAGGGCCCGAAAGAGACCCAGTACTTC. Its protein product is CASSQGPKETQYF.

This clonotype occurred once. The rearrangement links TRBV6-5 to TRBJ1-1, with D uncertain. The V end lost 6 bases, the J end lost 1 base, and 15 bases lay between the germline ends. The CDR3 covers 15 residues. Germline V gene lookup returns CDR1 MNHEY and CDR2 SVGAGI. CDR3 sequence: CASSPLGSGNTEAFF. The CDR3 DNA follows: TGTGCCAGCAGCCCACTTGGGTCAGGGAACACTGAAGCTTTCTTT.

CDR3 loop: CASSLKAGGGQPQHF. CDR3 coding DNA: TGTGCCAGCAGTTTAAAGGCAGGGGGCGGCCAGCCCCAGCATTTT. The genes are TRBV12-3 or TRBV12-4 and TRBJ1-5; the match to TRBD1 covers 8 bases. V dropped 2 bases and J dropped 7; count of bases not matched to a gene: 7. There are 15 residues in the CDR3.

This clonotype was detected ten times or more. The rearrangement joins TRBV12-5 to TRBJ2-7; 7 nucleotides match TRBD1. V was clipped by 3 bases and J by 5 bases; unmatched bases: 4. CDR1 and CDR2 (germline): LGHNT, FRNRAP. CDR3 length: 13 amino acids. This chain's CDR3 is CASGLGGTDEQYF. The CDR3 DNA reads as TGTGCTAGTGGTTTAGGGGGCACGGACGAGCAGTACTTC.

This clonotype was detected many times. The chain links TRBV12-3 or TRBV12-4 to TRBJ2-3; D is uncertain. Trimming left V 6 bases short and J 2 bases short, with 12 bases between. The CDR3 spans 14 residues. Written as DNA, the CDR3 is TGTGCCAGCAGGAGAAGGTTAATCACAGATACGCAGTATTTT. It translates to CASRRRLITDTQYF.

Ten or more counts support this clonotype. The rearrangement uses TRBV5-1 and TRBJ1-2; a weak D match, TRBD1 (6 bases). The length of the CDR3 is 14 residues. V was pared by 4 bases and J by 3 bases, with 13 bases between. CDR1 and CDR2 from the germline V gene are SGHRS and YFSETQ. CDR3 sequence reads: CASSAVTGDYGYTF. The CDR3 nucleotides are TGCGCCAGCAGCGCCGTGACAGGCGACTATGGCTACACCTTC.

This chain uses TRBV29-1 with TRBJ1-1, with unresolved D. This CDR3 has 15 amino acids. Looked up from germline, CDR1 is SQVTM and CDR2 is ANQGSEA. Trimming removed 1 base from V and 5 bases from J, with 17 bases in between. The CDR3 region is CSVEGRIGGRTEAFF. The CDR3 DNA reads as TGCAGCGTTGAAGGGAGGATAGGCGGAAGGACTGAAGCTTTCTTT.

This clonotype was counted ten times or more. CDR3 in DNA: TGTGCCAGCAGTTACGAACCGAATCAGCCCCAGCATTTT. This sequence encodes CASSYEPNQPQHF. This chain joins TRBV6-5 and TRBJ1-5; D is unclear. The CDR3 is made up of 13 amino acids. V was trimmed by 2 bases and J by 4 bases, leaving 6 bases between them. Germline V gene lookup returns CDR1 MNHEY and CDR2 SVGAGI.

This clonotype was counted many times. V is TRBV20-1 and J is TRBJ2-3; 11 bases are shared with TRBD2. CDR1 DFQATT and CDR2 SNEGSKA come from the germline V gene (reference sequence). Germline trimming cut 3 bases from V and 4 bases from J; bases unmatched to any gene: 9. The CDR3 is made up of 16 amino acids. In DNA, the CDR3 is TGCAGTGCTAGTAGCGGGGGGGCCAGTTTTTCAGATACGCAGTATTTT. This translates into CSASSGGASFSDTQYF.